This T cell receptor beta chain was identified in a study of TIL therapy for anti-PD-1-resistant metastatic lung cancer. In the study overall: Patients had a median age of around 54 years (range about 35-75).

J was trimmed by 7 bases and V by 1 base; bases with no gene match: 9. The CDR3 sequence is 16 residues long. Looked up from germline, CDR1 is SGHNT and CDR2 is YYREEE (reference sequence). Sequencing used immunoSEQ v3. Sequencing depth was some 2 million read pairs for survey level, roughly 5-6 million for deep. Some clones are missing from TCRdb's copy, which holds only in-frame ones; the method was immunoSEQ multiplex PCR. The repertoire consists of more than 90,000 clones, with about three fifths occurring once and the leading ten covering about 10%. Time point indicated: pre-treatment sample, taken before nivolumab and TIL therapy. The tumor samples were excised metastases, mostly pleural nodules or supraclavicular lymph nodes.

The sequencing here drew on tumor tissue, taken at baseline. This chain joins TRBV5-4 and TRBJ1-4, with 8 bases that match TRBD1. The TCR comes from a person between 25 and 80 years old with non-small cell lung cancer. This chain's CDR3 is CASSLYPDRAGEKLFF. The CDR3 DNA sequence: TGTGCCAGCAGCTTGTACCCGGACAGGGCGGGTGAAAAACTGTTTTTT.